This record covers a single T cell receptor beta chain. The cohort comprised adults aged 18 to 89 years residing in approximately 22 US areas. What the recovered Cohort 3 donors had was two negative PCRs, clearance, or symptom resolution. The authors' processing: Researchers report that nucleated cell counts were estimated from reference gene primer amplification. The table came from immunoSEQ multiplex PCR; TCRdb's copy has only in-frame clones and leaves some out. V and J calls and clone size are those listed in that table; D and trimming were worked out from the DNA. The table shows roughly 180,000 clones, with about 90% occurring only once. The sample originates from a study of blood T cell repertoires in COVID-19. The overall study: Samples came from the United States, Italy and Spain, spanning acute and convalescent COVID-19.

Germline lookup yields CDR1 SGDLS and CDR2 YYNGEE. Unmatched junction bases numbered 9, after V lost 2 bases and J lost 1 base. The CDR3 is 16 residues long. This TCR was sampled from a woman between 25 and 40 years old who had recovered from COVID-19. The J gene is TRBJ2-7, the V gene TRBV9, with 7 bases fitting TRBD1. The source material was PBMCs or T cells enriched from blood (not recorded which). CDR3 in DNA: TGTGCCAGCAGCGTCGGCATGGGGACAGCATCCTACGAGCAGTACTTC. It specifies CASSVGMGTASYEQYF.